Detailed here is one T cell receptor (beta chain). Its target is not known. Germline V gene data show CDR1 as SGHDT and CDR2 as YYEEEE. Trimming stripped 4 bases from V and 1 base from J, with 14 bases between. The CDR3 loop spans 15 amino acids. The assay was immunoSEQ multiplex PCR, and TCRdb's table has in-frame clones only and misses some. The data contain around 16,000 clones, 78% of them singletons. This specimen comes from a study of tumor-infiltrating lymphocytes in localized non-small cell lung cancer. Study-wide results and caveats: No link was found between tumor T-cell fraction and recurrence-free survival.

The clonotype originates from a human donor with non-small cell lung cancer. The sample was lung tumor tissue. The rearrangement uses TRBV5-6 and TRBJ1-2; D remains ambiguous. The CDR3 region has the DNA TGTGCCAGCAGCCCCTTGGAAGAGAGTAACTATGGCTACACCTTC. Amino acid sequence: CASSPLEESNYGYTF.